Following are 19 T cell receptor beta chains from one sample sequenced in a study of blood T cells in healthy people across ages. A second roughly 7 to 12 cycle PCR used barcoded and J-beta primers. TCRdb processed the 5' RACE reads anew with MiXCR; each CDR3 protein has one entry. This table holds approximately 1.5 million distinct CDR3 sequences, 35% to 45% found once. Input material: blood. All receptors come from a young woman in good health.

This chain links TRBV20-1 with TRBJ1-1, with D perhaps matching TRBD1 (6 bases). Germline CDR1 is DFQATT and CDR2 is SNEGSKA (reference sequence). This CDR3 has 15 residues. V lost 0 bases to trimming and J lost 5 bases, with 16 bases between them. Here the CDR3 DNA reads TGCAGTGCTAGAGATTCGAGGGGGAGTCGGACTGAAGCTTTCTTT. Amino acids: CSARDSRGSRTEAFF.

This clonotype has just a few counts. V and J are TRBV19 and TRBJ2-1, with D hard to call. From germline, CDR1 is LNHDA and CDR2 SQIVND (reference sequence). The CDR3 consists of 15 residues. V lost 6 bases to trimming and J lost 0 bases, with 12 bases between them. CDR3 sequence: CASSPYATSYNEQFF. The CDR3 coding sequence is TGTGCCAGTAGCCCTTACGCTACCTCCTACAATGAGCAGTTCTTC.

This clonotype was found a few times. The chain recombines TRBV7-6 with TRBJ2-7; 7 positions agree with TRBD1. Trimming at V came to 2 bases and at J to 4 bases, leaving 8 bases not matched to a gene. The CDR3 extends over 15 amino acids. CDR1 is SGHVS, CDR2 FNYEAQ, per germline. Here the CDR3 reads CASSLSHDREYEQYF. As DNA, the CDR3 is TGTGCCAGCAGCTTATCCCACGACAGGGAATACGAGCAGTACTTC.

This clonotype was counted at least ten times. V and J are TRBV20-1 and TRBJ1-4; no reliable D call. This CDR3 region has 12 residues. The germline V and J ends were trimmed by 3 bases and 0 bases, with 2 bases remaining between them. Germline V CDR1 and CDR2: DFQATT, SNEGSKA (reference sequence). The CDR3 coding sequence is TGCAGTGCTAGCACAACTAATGAAAAACTGTTTTTT. Translated: CSASTTNEKLFF.

The gene calls are TRBV28 and TRBJ1-2; D is undetermined. This CDR3 is built from 14 residues. Trimming took 2 bases from V and 3 from J, leaving 10 bases between them. Germline assignment: CDR1 MDHEN and CDR2 SYDVKM. DNA for the CDR3: TGTGCCAGCAGTTTAATACAGATGGACTATGGCTACACCTTC. Its translation is CASSLIQMDYGYTF.

The table lists this clonotype with a few counts. The V and J genes are TRBV5-1 and TRBJ2-5, with D possibly matching TRBD1 (6 bases). CDR3 length: 15 residues. From germline, CDR1 is SGHRS and CDR2 YFSETQ. Trimming took 4 bases from V and 1 from J, leaving 14 bases between them. The CDR3 DNA sequence: TGCGCCAGCAGCCCCTTCGGACAGCTCCAAGAGACCCAGTACTTC. This encodes CASSPFGQLQETQYF.

The chain has TRBV12-3 or TRBV12-4 and TRBJ1-1; 7 bases agree with TRBD1. CDR3 size: 16 residues. With 4 bases clipped from V and 1 base from J, the junction kept 9 bases outside the gene matches. The CDR3 DNA follows: TGTGCCAGCAGTTACAGGGGCGGGGGGAGGAACACTGAAGCTTTCTTT. It is translated as CASSYRGGGRNTEAFF.

The rearrangement links TRBV7-9 to TRBJ1-1; D is unresolved. The germline gives CDR1 SEHNR, CDR2 FQNEAQ (reference sequence). Trimming stripped 1 base from V and 1 base from J, with 13 bases between. This CDR3 has 16 residues. The CDR3 nucleotides read TGTGCCAGCAGCTTAGAGTTGCGCAGTTGGAACACTGAAGCTTTCTTT. Encoded protein: CASSLELRSWNTEAFF.

In nucleotides, the CDR3 is TGTGCCAGCAGCTACTTCAGGGGCTCTGGAAACACCATATATTTT. This translates into CASSYFRGSGNTIYF. J is TRBJ1-3 and V is TRBV7-2; perhaps TRBD1 as D (6 bases). The CDR3 sequence is 15 residues long. V gave up 4 bases and J gave up 0 bases, with 10 bases separating them. The germline gives CDR1 SGHTA, CDR2 FQGNSA.

This chain joins TRBV7-2 and TRBJ2-1, with D perhaps TRBD2 (5 bases). Germline V gene sequence: CDR1 SGHTA, CDR2 FQGNSA. V lost 1 base to trimming and J lost 10 bases, with 14 bases between them. The CDR3 sequence is 14 residues long. CDR3 nucleotides: TGTGCCAGCAGCTTAGACTCCGGGGTGGAGGAGCAGTTCTTC. Its translation: CASSLDSGVEEQFF.

The rearrangement uses TRBV20-1 and TRBJ2-1; D is undetermined. V lost 6 bases to trimming and J lost 5 bases, with 8 bases between them. The CDR3 is 11 amino acids. CDR1 and CDR2 (germline): DFQATT, SNEGSKA (reference sequence). DNA for the CDR3: TGCAGTGCAATTCAGAACAATGAGCAGTTCTTC. It yields the protein CSAIQNNEQFF.

This clonotype came up a few times. The chain carries TRBV30 and TRBJ1-6, with D unresolved. V was trimmed by 3 bases and J by 5 bases, leaving 17 bases between them. This CDR3 has 16 amino acids. The germline CDR1 and CDR2 sequences are GTSNPN and SVGIG (reference sequence). This CDR3 reads CAWRVRRAEDNSPLHF. CDR3 coding DNA: TGTGCCTGGAGGGTTAGGAGGGCCGAGGATAATTCACCCCTCCACTTT.

Comments on this clonotype: Mismatch with germline at one junction end may stem from a read error. CDR3 loop: CASSQQGSSYERYF. The CDR3 coding sequence is TGTGCCAGCAGCCAACAGGGGAGCTCCTACGAGCGGTACTTC. The chain couples TRBV3-1 to TRBJ2-7; D might be TRBD1 (6 bases). The CDR3 is 14 amino acids. Germline CDR1 is LGHDT and CDR2 is YNNKEL (reference sequence).

The chain recombines TRBV3-1 with TRBJ2-1; tentative D call: TRBD2 (7 bases). The CDR3 has 18 residues. Trimming left V 1 base short and J 7 bases short, with 23 bases between. Per the germline V gene, CDR1 is LGHDT and CDR2 is YNNKEL (reference sequence). Here the CDR3 reads CASSQVGPFAGAHNEQFF. DNA of the CDR3: TGTGCCAGCAGCCAAGTTGGGCCATTCGCGGGGGCCCATAATGAGCAGTTCTTC.

This clonotype showed up just a few times. This sequence joins TRBV25-1 and TRBJ1-4, with a weak D call TRBD1 (6 bases). Germline V lookup: CDR1 MGHDK, CDR2 SYGVNS. This CDR3 has 14 amino acids. Trimming left V 2 bases short and J 4 bases short, with 8 bases between. This CDR3 reads CASSEGQSNEKLFF. The CDR3 DNA is TGTGCCAGCAGTGAAGGACAGAGTAATGAAAAACTGTTTTTT. Drawing the rest from reference TRBV25-1 and TRBJ1-4, the complete variable domain is EADIYQTPRYLVIGTGKKITLECSQTMGHDKMYWYQQDPGMELHLIHYSYGVNSTEKGDLSSESTVSRIRTEHFPLTLESARPSHTSQYLCASSEGQSNEKLFFGSGTQLSVL.

This chain connects TRBV12-3 or TRBV12-4 to TRBJ1-5; a weak D match, TRBD1 (5 bases). The CDR3 length is 14 residues. Deletions cut 4 bases from V and 0 bases from J, with 7 bases between. The CDR3 DNA sequence: TGTGCCAGCAGTTCGACAGCTAGCAATCAGCCCCAGCATTTT. This translates into CASSSTASNQPQHF.

This clonotype has only a few counts. V gene TRBV6-5 combines with J gene TRBJ1-5; D unclear. V gave up 3 bases and J gave up 0 bases, with 9 bases separating them. Germline lookup yields CDR1 MNHEY and CDR2 SVGAGI. This CDR3 comprises 15 residues. CDR3 amino acids: CASSYSMSSNQPQHF. CDR3 coding DNA: TGTGCCAGCAGTTATTCCATGAGTAGCAATCAGCCCCAGCATTTT.

The rearrangement links TRBV7-2 to TRBJ2-5, with 12 bases lining up with TRBD2. This CDR3 comprises 17 residues. Germline V gene sequence: CDR1 SGHTA, CDR2 FQGNSA. Trimming cost V 2 bases and J 4 bases; bases outside gene matches: 8. CDR3 DNA sequence: TGTGCCAGCAGCTTATCCCTAGCGGGAGGGCCGGCAGAGACCCAGTACTTC. This translates into CASSLSLAGGPAETQYF.

J is TRBJ2-1 and V is TRBV30, with D unclear. V was trimmed by 0 bases and J by 5 bases, leaving 8 bases between them. The germline V gene encodes CDR1 GTSNPN and CDR2 SVGIG (reference sequence). This CDR3 has 13 residues. The CDR3 DNA follows: TGTGCCTGGAGTGTAGTCCATCACAATGAGCAGTTCTTC. Translated, it gives CAWSVVHHNEQFF.